This T cell receptor (beta chain) was observed in a study of blood T cells in healthy people across ages (dated by TCRdb to between 2014 and 2017). Concerning the study at large: Template switching captured roughly one uniquely barcoded TCR beta cDNA molecule per two T cells in model experiments. Using the same blood draw, the study looked at two additional independent replicas of 1 million unique cDNA reads for two donors, one aged 18 to 29 and the other aged 80 or older. Age-related changes in TCR beta repertoire diversity were measured in the study by deep sequencing normalized with unique cDNA molecular identifiers. Donors were grouped into four age groups: young (average 16 years), middle-aged (roughly 37), aged (62) and long-lived (about 90). To avoid experimental bias, donors of different ages were distributed randomly across sequencing lanes. General conclusions and limits of the study: The percentage of naive T cells measured by flow cytometry correlated strongly with observed TCR beta diversity. Total diversity estimates from one million sequenced T cells were considered lower bounds and underestimates. Observed TCR beta diversity per million T cells fell roughly linearly with age, and a significant reduction was already apparent by age around 40. Because donor CMV infection status was unknown, age-related changes in expanded clonotypes were potentially confounded. Bulk unsorted PBMC profiling prevented conclusive comparison of naive and antigen-experienced compartments. The long-lived group showed more naive CD4+ T cells, fewer expanded clones and increased TCR diversity than the aged group, suggesting age selection.

The donors were roughly 39 Caucasian individuals from Russia, aged 6 to 90 years, who were systemically healthy. Each donor gave about 9.2 milliliters of peripheral blood, drawn into EDTA-treated Vacutainer tubes. Ficoll-Paque density-gradient centrifugation was used to isolate PBMCs, with at least 6.5 million obtained per sample. Total RNA, at least 5 micrograms per sample, was extracted from PBMCs with Trizol reagent. Naive CD45RAhigh/CD27high T cell percentages were measured by flow cytometry on a PBMC aliquot from every donor. Turning to this clonotype: Its specific antigen is unknown. An end of the junction differs from the germline gene, which may be a read error.

Sequences DFQATT (CDR1) and SNEGSKA (CDR2) are obtained from the germline V gene (reference sequence). Reading from cysteine to phenylalanine, the CDR3 counts 16 amino acids. Only the CDR3 DNA stays, 48 bases, in frame from base 1. The protocol used for the library was 5' RACE. The sample was run on an Illumina HiSeq 2500. A second roughly 7 to 11 cycle PCR used a sample-barcoded 5' primer and a J-beta primer mix. Each TCR beta cDNA molecule received a unique molecular identifier from a template-switch 5' adaptor carrying 12 random nucleotides. Each sample yielded at least 2.5 million CDR3-containing paired-end reads. The Mint cDNA synthesis kit, primed by a TRBC-specific oligonucleotide, was used to synthesize first-strand cDNA from all RNA. All cDNA was treated with uracil-DNA glycosylase and then went through a first 18-cycle PCR with the universal primers M1SS and BC2_uni_R. As for the original processing: For normalization, 1 million high-quality reads were randomly selected from each sample, with every read carrying a distinct molecular identifier. Instead of being binned into consensus sequences, reads with shared molecular identifiers were discarded. MiTCR, set to a Q25 quality threshold and the strictest error-elimination algorithm, was used for CDR3 identification, clonotype clustering and error correction. Lower-bound total TCR beta diversity was estimated with a nonparametric unseen species model using Euler transformation. The raw public data were reprocessed by TCRdb itself: fastp quality trimming at Q25, MiXCR clonotype calling, in-frame beta chains only. Rows with one shared CDR3 protein collapse into an entry with the most common genes and DNA. These V and J calls are TCRdb output, not the study's own analysis. The sample includes approximately 810,000 distinct CDR3 sequences, with more than 25% observed a single time. The top ten hold approximately 15% of the sample.

The specimen sequenced was blood. The sequence derives from a woman at least 80 years old in good health. The chain uses TRBV20-1 and TRBJ2-5, with 8 junctional bases fitting TRBD2. The DNA is TGCAGGGCTAGAGATGAATTGGGGATAGCGGGGAATGAGCAGTACTTC. This yields the protein CRARDELGIAGNEQYF.